Sequencing of this T cell receptor (beta chain) was carried out in a study of cytomegalovirus exposure and HLA in healthy donors. Study findings and constraints: Reports showed the classifier diagnosing cytomegalovirus status with high specificity and sensitivity. In vitro checks showed that three CMV-associated chains really do target CMV antigens.

Germline lookup yields CDR1 KGHSH and CDR2 LQKENI. V shed 2 bases and J shed 5 bases, with 12 bases lying between them. The CDR3 is made up of 14 amino acids. Regarding this clone: Its antigen is still unknown.

Using immunoSEQ multiplex PCR, the repertoire was profiled, and TCRdb retains in-frame clones only, with some absent. Found here are about 120,000 clones, 90% to 97% of them singletons; the top ten hold around 1.7%. V gene TRBV18 combines with J gene TRBJ1-2, with no clear D. Sequenced input: PBMCs. This clonotype was obtained from a man between 18 and 35 years old in good health and CMV-seronegative. The CDR3 DNA is TGTGCCAGCTCACCAGCTACTGAGGGATATGGCTACACCTTC. Translated, it gives CASSPATEGYGYTF.